These 27 T cell receptor beta chains originate from one sample sequenced in a study of blood T cell repertoires in COVID-19. Measured with immunoSEQ multiplex PCR; TCRdb has only the in-frame clones, and not every one. The sample lists about 380,000 clones; about 90% were seen once. Sample: peripheral blood. These receptors all stem from a man younger than 35 with active or convalescent COVID-19.

This chain links TRBV27 with TRBJ2-1; TRBD2 is a possible D gene (7 bases). The CDR3 spans 12 residues. From germline, CDR1 is MNHEY and CDR2 SMNVEV (reference sequence). V was cut by 4 bases and J by 8 bases, with 9 bases left in between. CDR3 amino acids: CASSWGGDEQFF. CDR3 nucleotide sequence: TGTGCCAGCAGTTGGGGGGGCGATGAGCAGTTCTTC.

This clone was recorded only once. The chain couples TRBV28 to TRBJ1-2; tentative D call: TRBD1 (5 bases). Germline V gene sequence: CDR1 MDHEN, CDR2 SYDVKM. V was clipped by 6 bases and J by 1 base, with 9 bases between them. There are 13 residues in the CDR3. The DNA of the CDR3 is TGTGCCAGCAGCACGACAGTTAACTATGGCTACACCTTC. It specifies CASSTTVNYGYTF.

This clone was seen only once. The chain carries TRBV27 and TRBJ1-3; a possible D gene is TRBD1 (5 bases). The V and J ends lost 6 bases and 7 bases respectively, with 19 bases between them. This CDR3 contains 15 residues. Germline V gene data show CDR1 as MNHEY and CDR2 as SMNVEV (reference sequence). The CDR3 DNA reads as TGTGCCAGCAGCCCTTCCCGGGCCCGGGGGAACACCATATATTTT. Its protein is CASSPSRARGNTIYF.

The rearrangement uses TRBV19 and TRBJ2-2, with D tentatively TRBD2 (6 bases). Trimming took off 6 bases at V and 8 bases at J, with 16 bases between the two ends. The CDR3 sequence is 14 residues long. Per germline, CDR1 LNHDA and CDR2 SQIVND (reference sequence). CDR3 residues: CASRWDWSSGELFF. DNA for the CDR3: TGTGCCAGTAGATGGGACTGGTCAAGTGGGGAGCTGTTTTTT.

In this sample, this clone turned up a few times. V gene TRBV4-3 combines with J gene TRBJ2-1; D might be TRBD2 (5 bases). The germline V gene has CDR1 LGHNA and CDR2 YSLEER. The CDR3 has 18 amino acids. With 1 base removed from V and 0 bases from J, the gap between germline ends came to 16 bases. The CDR3 DNA sequence: TGCGCCAGCAGCCAAGCTAGCTCTACGGTGAGCTCCTACAATGAGCAGTTCTTC. Amino acids: CASSQASSTVSSYNEQFF.

The chain combines TRBV28 with TRBJ1-3; perhaps TRBD1 as D (5 bases). There are 13 residues in the CDR3. V was trimmed by 7 bases and J by 12 bases, leaving 19 bases between them. Per the germline V gene, CDR1 is MDHEN and CDR2 is SYDVKM. The DNA for the CDR3 is TGTGCCAGCACAGGACGGAGTGTAGGGGTCATATATTTT. This sequence encodes CASTGRSVGVIYF.

This chain uses TRBV4-3 with TRBJ2-3, with TRBD2 identical over 7 bases. The CDR3 is 15 amino acids. CDR1 and CDR2 (germline): LGHNA, YSLEER. J lost 4 bases, V lost 2 bases, and 6 bases had no gene match. The CDR3 DNA follows: TGCGCCAGCAGCCAATCAGGGAGGGGAGCAGATACGCAGTATTTT. This sequence encodes CASSQSGRGADTQYF.

The chain employs TRBV27 and TRBJ2-2; TRBD1 agrees at 9 bases. The V segment lost 3 bases and the J segment 5 bases; nucleotides outside the gene matches: 4. Germline V gene sequence: CDR1 MNHEY, CDR2 SMNVEV (reference sequence). The CDR3 runs to 15 residues. The CDR3 region is CASSLGTGRTGELFF. CDR3 coding DNA: TGTGCCAGCAGTTTGGGGACAGGGAGGACCGGGGAGCTGTTTTTT.

CDR3 DNA sequence: TGTGCCAGCAGCTTAGATCATGGGACAGGGGTTTACTATGGCTACACCTTC. Its protein product is CASSLDHGTGVYYGYTF. The chain recombines TRBV7-9 with TRBJ1-2; TRBD1 agrees at 10 bases. Germline V gives CDR1 SEHNR, CDR2 FQNEAQ (reference sequence). Losses at the gene ends were 1 base for V and 3 bases for J; bases not matched to a gene: 8. The CDR3 runs 17 residues.

In this sample, this clone turned up a few times. This chain links TRBV7-9 with TRBJ2-5; D might be TRBD1 (6 bases). CDR1 SEHNR and CDR2 FQNEAQ come from the germline V gene (reference sequence). Trimming cost V 0 bases and J 4 bases, with 12 bases left between them. This CDR3 is 15 amino acids long. The CDR3 DNA sequence: TGTGCCAGCAGCTTAGCGGTGACAGGTGGAGAGACCCAGTACTTC. Its protein is CASSLAVTGGETQYF.

The gene calls are TRBV7-3 and TRBJ1-6; 7 bases match TRBD1. The germline CDR1 and CDR2 sequences are SGHTA and FQGTGA. This CDR3 spans 16 amino acids. With V trimmed by 6 bases and J by 9 bases, 14 bases remained unmatched. The CDR3 DNA sequence: TGTGCCAGCAGGTTACCCTCTAAGGGGGCGAGTTCACCCCTCCACTTT. Amino acid sequence: CASRLPSKGASSPLHF. The full variable domain, its missing parts supplied by reference TRBV7-3 and TRBJ1-6, is GAGVSQTPSNKVTEKGKYVELRCDPISGHTALYWYRQSLGQGPEFLIYFQGTGAADDSGLPNDRFFAVRPEGSVSTLKIQRTERGDSAVYLCASRLPSKGASSPLHFGNGTRLTVT.

The chain recombines TRBV18 with TRBJ2-4, with 9 bases that match TRBD2. The junction had 6 bases not matched to a gene; V was cut back by 6 bases and J by 0 bases. CDR1 and CDR2 from the germline V gene are KGHSH and LQKENI. The CDR3 spans 16 residues. The CDR3: CASSLTSGLAKNIQYF. The CDR3, as DNA: TGTGCCAGCTCGCTCACTAGCGGGTTAGCCAAAAACATTCAGTACTTC. The variable domain in full, with the rest retrieved from reference TRBV18 and TRBJ2-4, is NAGVMQNPRHLVRRRGQEARLRCSPMKGHSHVYWYRQLPEEGLKFMVYLQKENIIDESGMPKERFSAEFPKEGPSILRIQQVVRGDSAAYFCASSLTSGLAKNIQYFGAGTRLSVL.

The CDR3 region is CASSQEGGMPDTQYF. The CDR3 region has the DNA TGTGCCAGCAGCCAAGAAGGCGGGATGCCAGATACGCAGTATTTT. This rearrangement joins TRBV4-2 to TRBJ2-3; maybe TRBD2 (6 bases). This CDR3 comprises 15 residues. Per germline, CDR1 LGHNA and CDR2 YNFKEQ. Trimming removed 0 bases at V and 4 bases at J, with 11 bases between.

The chain links TRBV28 to TRBJ1-4, with D perhaps TRBD1 (6 bases). V lost 2 bases, J lost 3 bases, and 10 bases lay in between. The CDR3 is 15 residues long. The germline gives CDR1 MDHEN, CDR2 SYDVKM. The chain's CDR3 is CASSLQGLANEKLFF. DNA for the CDR3: TGTGCCAGCAGTTTACAGGGGCTCGCTAATGAAAAACTGTTTTTT.

V and J are TRBV11-2 and TRBJ2-1; 14 bases are a match to TRBD2. This CDR3 is 15 amino acids long. Germline CDR1 SGHAT, CDR2 FQNNGV. The V segment lost 4 bases and the J segment 6 bases; nucleotides outside the gene matches: 2. Written as DNA, the CDR3 is TGTGCCAGCAGCTCGGGACTAGCGGGGGCCAATGAGCAGTTCTTC. Protein: CASSSGLAGANEQFF.

This clone came up once. This chain links TRBV4-2 with TRBJ2-3; TRBD1 aligns across 8 bases. The V gene's germline CDR1 is LGHNA and CDR2 YNFKEQ. After removal of 1 base from V and 4 bases from J, the junction contained 1 base not matched to a gene. The CDR3 totals 14 residues. In DNA, the CDR3 is TGTGCCAGCAGCCAAGGGGGACAGGCAGATACGCAGTATTTT. This encodes CASSQGGQADTQYF.

The rearrangement joins TRBV7-9 to TRBJ2-2; D unresolved. V lost 4 bases, J lost 6 bases, and 6 bases lay in between. CDR3 length: 12 amino acids. Germline CDR1 SEHNR, CDR2 FQNEAQ (reference sequence). CDR3 in amino acids: CASSSHSGELFF. As DNA, the CDR3 is TGTGCCAGCAGCTCGCACTCCGGGGAGCTGTTTTTT.

The chain is built from TRBV4-3 and TRBJ1-1; D remains ambiguous. In germline, CDR1 is LGHNA, CDR2 YSLEER. This CDR3 has 16 residues. The ends were cut back, 2 bases at V and 1 base at J, with 14 bases in the middle. CDR3 sequence reads: CASSQSLAGENTEAFF. The CDR3 DNA is TGCGCCAGCAGCCAATCCCTTGCCGGGGAGAACACTGAAGCTTTCTTT.

The chain uses TRBV18 and TRBJ1-5; possible D gene TRBD1, 6 bases. The CDR3 is 15 amino acids. With 3 bases removed from V and 6 bases from J, the gap between germline ends came to 15 bases. Germline V gene lookup returns CDR1 KGHSH and CDR2 LQKENI. In nucleotides, the CDR3 is TGTGCCAGCTCACCGGGGCAGGGGTCGGGTCAGCCCCAGCATTTT. It specifies CASSPGQGSGQPQHF.

This chain links TRBV18 with TRBJ1-1; D perhaps matches TRBD1 (5 bases). The germline V gene has CDR1 KGHSH and CDR2 LQKENI. The CDR3 runs to 16 residues. Trimming took 2 bases from V and 0 from J, leaving 13 bases between them. The CDR3 region is CASSPSGARMNTEAFF. CDR3 DNA: TGTGCCAGCTCACCAAGCGGGGCCCGTATGAACACTGAAGCTTTCTTT.

CDR3 in amino acids: CASSLQGAGGNYGYTF. The CDR3 DNA sequence: TGTGCCAGCAGCTTGCAGGGGGCCGGGGGAAACTATGGCTACACCTTC. The chain uses TRBV7-2 and TRBJ1-2; 8 bases are a match to TRBD1. Unmatched junction bases numbered 8, after V lost 3 bases and J lost 2 bases. This CDR3 has 16 residues. Germline V lookup: CDR1 SGHTA, CDR2 FQGNSA.

A few counts support this clone. The V and J genes are TRBV15 and TRBJ2-2; D not certain. Trimming took off 4 bases at V and 6 bases at J, with 6 bases between the two ends. Germline V gene lookup returns CDR1 LNHNV and CDR2 YYDKDF (reference sequence). CDR3 length: 12 residues. The CDR3 loop reads CATSIGSGELFF. Here the CDR3 DNA reads TGTGCCACCAGCATCGGGTCCGGGGAGCTGTTTTTT.

This chain uses TRBV28 with TRBJ1-1, with D perhaps TRBD1 (6 bases). Germline assignment: CDR1 MDHEN and CDR2 SYDVKM. V gave up 4 bases and J gave up 2 bases, with 14 bases separating them. The CDR3 runs to 15 residues. CDR3 protein: CASSSHRVINTEAFF. CDR3 DNA: TGTGCCAGCAGTTCGCACAGGGTGATAAACACTGAAGCTTTCTTT.

The J gene is TRBJ2-2, the V gene TRBV5-6, with unresolved D. The CDR3 is made up of 15 amino acids. The germline gives CDR1 SGHDT, CDR2 YYEEEE. The ends were cut back, 5 bases at V and 2 bases at J, with 13 bases in the middle. The CDR3 sequence is CASRPRGQNTGELFF. CDR3 sequence (DNA): TGTGCCAGCAGGCCGCGAGGCCAAAACACCGGGGAGCTGTTTTTT.

CDR3 in DNA: TGTGCCAGCAGTGAACTCTATACGCAGTATTTT. Its protein product is CASSELYTQYF. V gene TRBV25-1 combines with J gene TRBJ2-3; D is ambiguous. The V gene's germline CDR1 is MGHDK and CDR2 SYGVNS. The V gene lost 2 bases and the J gene lost 7 bases, with 4 bases spanning the gap. The CDR3 length is 11 residues. Full variable domain (missing parts from reference TRBV25-1 and TRBJ2-3): EADIYQTPRYLVIGTGKKITLECSQTMGHDKMYWYQQDPGMELHLIHYSYGVNSTEKGDLSSESTVSRIRTEHFPLTLESARPSHTSQYLCASSELYTQYFGPGTRLTVL.

The V call is TRBV7-9, the J call TRBJ1-6; possibly TRBD1 for D (6 bases). The CDR3 consists of 15 residues. V lost 6 bases and J lost 7, with 16 bases in between. Germline values: CDR1 SEHNR, CDR2 FQNEAQ (reference sequence). CDR3 amino acids: CASRQSGAPNSPLHF. In DNA form, the CDR3 reads TGTGCCAGCAGGCAATCAGGGGCCCCCAATTCACCCCTCCACTTT.

The chain employs TRBV15 and TRBJ1-4; possibly TRBD1 for D (6 bases). Per the germline V gene, CDR1 is LNHNV and CDR2 is YYDKDF (reference sequence). V dropped 5 bases and J dropped 0 bases, with 13 bases sitting between them. The CDR3 contains 16 residues. This chain's CDR3 is CATSLRNRATNEKLFF. The CDR3 DNA follows: TGTGCCACCAGCCTCCGTAACAGGGCAACTAATGAAAAACTGTTTTTT.